The present T cell receptor (beta chain) was sequenced within a study of T-cell reconstitution after alpha-beta-depleted transplantation in children. Notes on the study in general: Surviving thymic progenitors and recipient T cells were the source of high TCRbeta diversity at day 60 in some patients. Diversity and T-cell counts at one year after transplant derived mostly from new T cells.

The table lists this clonotype with many counts. Its antigen remains unknown. The germline V gene has CDR1 MNHNS and CDR2 SASEGT. V was trimmed by 8 bases and J by 2 bases, leaving 17 bases between them. The CDR3 length is 15 residues. Unique molecular identifiers were incorporated when the TCRbeta library was constructed. A single record per CDR3 protein comes from TCRdb applying MiXCR to the PCR reads. The table lists around 440,000 distinct CDR3 sequences, about 11% of them singletons. This chain links TRBV6-1 with TRBJ2-3; D may be TRBD1 or TRBD2 (7 bases each). The specimen comprised PBMCs, sampled before TCRalphabeta/CD19-depleted stem cell transplant. The clonotype originates from a child aged 2-15 years with inherited bone marrow failure, due to receive a stem cell transplant. Here the CDR3 reads CASPRGGFDTDTQYF. The CDR3 region has the DNA TGTGCCAGCCCCAGGGGGGGATTCGACACAGATACGCAGTATTTT.